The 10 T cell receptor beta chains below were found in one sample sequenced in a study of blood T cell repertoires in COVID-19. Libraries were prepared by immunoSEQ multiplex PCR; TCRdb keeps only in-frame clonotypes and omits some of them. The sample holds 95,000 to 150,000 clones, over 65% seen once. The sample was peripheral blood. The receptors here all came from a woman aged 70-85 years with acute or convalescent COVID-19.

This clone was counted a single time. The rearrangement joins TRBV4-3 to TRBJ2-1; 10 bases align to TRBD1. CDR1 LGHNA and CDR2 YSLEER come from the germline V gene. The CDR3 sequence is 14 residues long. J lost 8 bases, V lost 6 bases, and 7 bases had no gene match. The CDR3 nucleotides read TGCGCCAGCAGTCGGGACAGGGGTGGAGATGAGCAGTTCTTC. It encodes CASSRDRGGDEQFF.

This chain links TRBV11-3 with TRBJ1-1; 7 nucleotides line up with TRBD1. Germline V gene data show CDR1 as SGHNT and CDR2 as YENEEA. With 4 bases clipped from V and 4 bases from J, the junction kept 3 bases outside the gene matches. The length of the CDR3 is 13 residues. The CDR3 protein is CASSWQGGTEAFF. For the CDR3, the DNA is TGTGCCAGCAGCTGGCAGGGGGGCACTGAAGCTTTCTTT.

CDR3 loop: CATARTGGNEKLFF. In nucleotides, the CDR3 is TGTGCCACCGCGCGGACAGGGGGTAATGAAAAACTGTTTTTT. This chain links TRBV6-5 with TRBJ1-4; the match to TRBD1 covers 10 bases. V dropped 10 bases and J dropped 4; count of bases not matched to a gene: 6. The V gene's germline CDR1 is MNHEY and CDR2 SVGAGI. The CDR3 contains 14 residues.

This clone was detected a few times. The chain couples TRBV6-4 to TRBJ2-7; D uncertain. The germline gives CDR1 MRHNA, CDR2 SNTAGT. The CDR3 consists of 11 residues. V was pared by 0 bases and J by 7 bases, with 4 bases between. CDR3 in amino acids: CASSDSNEQYV. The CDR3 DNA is TGTGCCAGCAGTGACTCCAATGAGCAGTACGTC.

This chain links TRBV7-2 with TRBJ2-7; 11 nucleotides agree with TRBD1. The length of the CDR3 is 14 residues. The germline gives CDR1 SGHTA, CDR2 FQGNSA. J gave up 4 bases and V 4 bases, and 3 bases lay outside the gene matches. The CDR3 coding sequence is TGTGCCAGCAGCTCGGACAGGGGGCTATACGAGCAGTACGTC. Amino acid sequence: CASSSDRGLYEQYV.

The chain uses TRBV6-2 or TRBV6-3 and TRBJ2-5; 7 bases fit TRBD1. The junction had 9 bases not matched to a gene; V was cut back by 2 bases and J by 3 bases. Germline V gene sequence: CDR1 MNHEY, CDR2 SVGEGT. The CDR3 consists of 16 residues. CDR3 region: CASSYPTGSVEETQYF. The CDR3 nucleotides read TGTGCCAGCAGTTACCCGACAGGGTCGGTCGAAGAGACCCAGTACTTC.

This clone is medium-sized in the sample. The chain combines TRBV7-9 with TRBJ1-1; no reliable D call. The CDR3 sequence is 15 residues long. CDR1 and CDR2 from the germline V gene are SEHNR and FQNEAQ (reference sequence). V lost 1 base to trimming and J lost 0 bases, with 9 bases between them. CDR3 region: CASSLERGLNTEAFF. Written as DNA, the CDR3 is TGTGCCAGCAGCTTAGAACGAGGGCTGAACACTGAAGCTTTCTTT.

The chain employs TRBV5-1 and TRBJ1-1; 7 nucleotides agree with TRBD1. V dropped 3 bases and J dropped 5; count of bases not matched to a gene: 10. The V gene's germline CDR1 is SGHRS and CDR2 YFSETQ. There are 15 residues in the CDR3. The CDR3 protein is CASSSETGFRTEAFF. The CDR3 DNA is TGCGCCAGCAGCTCCGAGACAGGGTTTCGGACTGAAGCTTTCTTT.

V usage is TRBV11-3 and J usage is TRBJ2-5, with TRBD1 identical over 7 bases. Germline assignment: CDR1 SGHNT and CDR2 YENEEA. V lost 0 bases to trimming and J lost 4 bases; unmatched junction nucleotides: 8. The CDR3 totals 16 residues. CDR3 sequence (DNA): TGTGCCAGCAGCTTAGATACGATCAGGGGGATAGAGACCCAGTACTTC. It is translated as CASSLDTIRGIETQYF.

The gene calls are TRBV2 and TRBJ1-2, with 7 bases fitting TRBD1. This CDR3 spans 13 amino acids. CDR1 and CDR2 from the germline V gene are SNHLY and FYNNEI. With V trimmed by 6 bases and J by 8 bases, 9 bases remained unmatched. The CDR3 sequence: CASSGMTGNGYTF. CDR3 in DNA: TGTGCCAGCAGCGGGATGACAGGGAACGGCTACACCTTC.